This TCR beta chain was captured by sequencing in a study of identical twins. This clonotype has just a few counts. Germline lookup yields CDR1 MGHRA and CDR2 YSYEKL. Trimming cost V 3 bases and J 4 bases, with 10 bases left between them. This CDR3 comprises 14 residues. TCRdb used MiXCR to reprocess the 5' RACE reads, holding one entry per CDR3 protein. The table includes a few hundred thousand distinct CDR3 sequences, 24% detected once. The same sample was also used in a study of T cells expressing NK-cell markers.

Specimen: CD4+ T cells sorted from blood. The sequence was obtained from a woman between 18 and 29 years old in good health. The rearrangement joins TRBV4-1 to TRBJ2-1, with D perhaps matching TRBD1 (5 bases). In nucleotides, the CDR3 is TGCGCCAGCAGCCAGGTAGGGGATTACAATGAGCAGTTCTTC. It yields the protein CASSQVGDYNEQFF.